The TCR beta chain under discussion was sequenced for a study of cytomegalovirus exposure and HLA in healthy donors. On the study more broadly: The study's early data release held approximately 91 million unique TCRs from HLA-typed donors.

Researchers ran the PCR with 60 Vbeta and 13 Jbeta primers. Clones were read by immunoSEQ multiplex PCR, and TCRdb kept only the in-frame ones, dropping some. Here the sample spans about 130,000 clones, 65% to 85% being singletons. Study-level findings and limits: In a later analysis, TCR beta V- and J-gene trimming showed a link to a missense DCLRE1C variant. A highly shared variant cluster was judged a likely technical artifact.

V shed 6 bases and J 4 bases; nucleotides not matched to a gene: 9. CDR1 is LGHNT and CDR2 is FRNRAP in the germline V gene. The CDR3 has 14 residues. About this clone: The antigen is unknown.

The sequenced material came from PBMCs. This sequence originates from a boy aged 5-17 years in good health and CMV-seronegative. The genes are TRBV12-5 and TRBJ2-7, with 7 positions matching TRBD1. The CDR3 loop is CASGPLDRNYEQYF. In DNA, the CDR3 is TGTGCTAGTGGACCCCTGGACAGGAATTACGAGCAGTACTTC.